This TCR beta chain was recovered during a study of T cells in localized non-small cell lung cancer. Notes on this clone: Antigen: not known.

Overall study results and limits: Across samples, adjacent lung featured a median around 55 of the top 100 tumor clones.

Deletions cut 2 bases from V and 0 bases from J, with 11 bases between. The germline gives CDR1 GTSNPN, CDR2 SVGIG (reference sequence). The CDR3 has 15 residues. The data were produced by immunoSEQ multiplex PCR, yet TCRdb's version contains in-frame clones alone and is incomplete. The table has around 40,000 clones, roughly nine tenths seen once. The input for sequencing was peripheral blood, taken before any cancer treatment. This chain uses TRBV30 with TRBJ2-1; D could derive from TRBD1 or TRBD2 (5 bases each). The TCR comes from a woman between 18 and 49 years old with stage III lung adenocarcinoma. The CDR3 loop is CAWSRGATSYNEQFF. DNA of the CDR3: TGTGCCTGGAGTAGAGGGGCCACCTCCTACAATGAGCAGTTCTTC.